The TCR beta chain under discussion was sequenced for a study of blood T cell repertoires in COVID-19. In the study overall: Nucleic acid was either cDNA or gDNA, and it came from T cells, B-cell-depleted T cells, or PBMCs.

Trimming cost V 6 bases and J 0 bases, with 14 bases left between them. Germline V gene data show CDR1 as MNHEY and CDR2 as SVGEGT. CDR3 length: 15 amino acids. This clone has more than one count but fewer than ten. Original processing methods: Cell counts per sample came from amplifying reference gene primers. The table came from immunoSEQ multiplex PCR; TCRdb's copy has only in-frame clones and leaves some out. The DNA gave D and trimming, while V, J and clone size come from that table. The table lists about 200,000 clones, more than 70% of them singletons. This chain links TRBV6-2 or TRBV6-3 with TRBJ1-2, with TRBD1 as a possible D gene (5 bases). Sequencing was carried out using peripheral blood. The TCR originated in a man aged 45-65 years with COVID-19, enrolled during active disease. CDR3 sequence: CASSQTAPTNYGYTF. As DNA, the CDR3 is TGTGCCAGCAGCCAGACAGCACCGACTAACTATGGCTACACCTTC.